Following are 10 T cell receptor beta chains from one sample sequenced in a study of blood T cell repertoires in COVID-19. Using immunoSEQ multiplex PCR, the repertoire was profiled, and TCRdb retains in-frame clones only, with some absent. The sample contains under 80,000 clones, 80% to 95% of which appear only once. Sequenced sample: peripheral blood. Receptors originate from a human donor in a cohort sampled during active COVID-19.

V and J are TRBV5-1 and TRBJ2-6; tentatively, D is TRBD2 (7 bases). Looked up from germline, CDR1 is SGHRS and CDR2 is YFSETQ. This CDR3 comprises 16 residues. V lost 4 bases and J lost 2, with 13 bases in between. This CDR3 reads CASSLGGGAGANVLTF. CDR3 nucleotides: TGCGCCAGCAGCCTGGGAGGGGGGGCTGGGGCCAACGTCCTGACTTTC.

The CDR3 DNA reads TGTGCCAGTAGCACCGGGGTTAATGAAAAACTGTTTTTT. Residues: CASSTGVNEKLFF. The rearrangement joins TRBV19 to TRBJ1-4; no clear D gene. V shed 6 bases and J shed 4 bases, with 9 bases lying between them. The CDR3 spans 13 residues. Germline V gene sequence: CDR1 LNHDA, CDR2 SQIVND (reference sequence).

V is TRBV4-1 and J is TRBJ1-1; the D gene is possibly TRBD1 (5 bases). With 4 bases removed from V and 6 bases from J, the gap between germline ends came to 12 bases. Germline CDR1 reads MGHRA; CDR2 reads YSYEKL. CDR3 length: 13 amino acids. CDR3 bases: TGCGCCAGCAGCCGCACAGGTGGAGCTGAAGCTTTCTTT. Encoded protein: CASSRTGGAEAFF.

This chain connects TRBV27 to TRBJ2-1; the D is unclear. With 5 bases removed from V and 7 bases from J, the gap between germline ends came to 18 bases. The CDR3 runs 15 residues. Germline V gives CDR1 MNHEY, CDR2 SMNVEV (reference sequence). This CDR3 is CASSPASHLSNEQFF. CDR3 coding DNA: TGTGCCAGCAGTCCCGCTTCGCACCTGAGTAATGAGCAGTTCTTC.

The chain couples TRBV5-5 to TRBJ2-3; 7 nucleotides match TRBD1. Looked up from germline, CDR1 is SGHKS and CDR2 is YYEKEE (reference sequence). CDR3 size: 14 residues. The J segment lost 6 bases and the V segment lost 4 bases, leaving 8 bases of the junction unmatched. CDR3 in amino acids: CASSEEGASDTQYF. DNA of the CDR3: TGTGCCAGCAGCGAAGAGGGGGCTTCGGATACGCAGTATTTT.

J is TRBJ2-7 and V is TRBV29-1, with 8 nucleotides matching TRBD1. This CDR3 is built from 14 residues. J gave up 5 bases and V 4 bases, and 10 bases lay outside the gene matches. Germline lookup yields CDR1 SQVTM and CDR2 ANQGSEA. CDR3 bases: TGCAGCGTTGGTTCGCGGGACAGGTTCAACGAGCAGTACTTC. As protein: CSVGSRDRFNEQYF.

The rearrangement uses TRBV10-3 and TRBJ2-7, with D tentatively TRBD2 (7 bases). The CDR3 extends over 13 amino acids. V dropped 10 bases and J dropped 6 bases, with 19 bases sitting between them. The V gene's germline CDR1 is ENHRY and CDR2 SYGVKD. CDR3 residues: CATRLGGQGEQYF. CDR3 DNA sequence: TGTGCCACTCGCCTGGGGGGGCAGGGCGAGCAGTACTTC.

The genes are TRBV4-3 and TRBJ1-5; possible D gene TRBD1, 5 bases. Germline V lookup: CDR1 LGHNA, CDR2 YSLEER. Trimming took 0 bases from V and 7 from J, leaving 10 bases between them. The CDR3 loop spans 14 amino acids. CDR3 region: CASSQDLGPQPQHF. DNA for the CDR3: TGCGCCAGCAGCCAAGATTTGGGGCCACAGCCCCAGCATTTT.

The sample holds one count of this clone. The chain combines TRBV7-9 with TRBJ2-1; possible D gene TRBD2, 6 bases. V was cut by 5 bases and J by 3 bases, with 23 bases left in between. Germline-derived CDR1 and CDR2 are SEHNR and FQNEAQ (reference sequence). This CDR3 contains 18 residues. As DNA, the CDR3 is TGTGCCAGCAGCCCCCCCCTCCGGGACGGGACTCACTACAATGAGCAGTTCTTC. Amino acid sequence: CASSPPLRDGTHYNEQFF.

The chain links TRBV6-2 or TRBV6-3 to TRBJ2-2; D gene ambiguous. The germline gives CDR1 MNHEY, CDR2 SVGEGT. The V end was cut by 1 base, the J end by 5 bases, with 17 bases between. The CDR3 is 17 amino acids. CDR3 region: CASSYFAQRGYTGELFF. As DNA, the CDR3 is TGTGCCAGCAGTTACTTCGCCCAGCGAGGTTATACCGGGGAGCTGTTTTTT.